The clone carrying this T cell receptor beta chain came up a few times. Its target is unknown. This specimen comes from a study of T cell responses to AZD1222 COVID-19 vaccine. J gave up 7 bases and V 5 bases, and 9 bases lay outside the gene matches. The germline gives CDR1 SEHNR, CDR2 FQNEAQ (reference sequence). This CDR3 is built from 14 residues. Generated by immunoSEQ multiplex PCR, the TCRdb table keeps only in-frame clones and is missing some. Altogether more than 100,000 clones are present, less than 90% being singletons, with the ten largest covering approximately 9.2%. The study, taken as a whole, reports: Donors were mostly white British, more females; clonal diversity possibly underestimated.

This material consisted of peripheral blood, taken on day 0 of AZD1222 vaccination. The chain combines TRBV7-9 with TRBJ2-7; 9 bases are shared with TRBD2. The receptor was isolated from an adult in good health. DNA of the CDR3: TGTGCCAGCAGCCCAGTAGGGCTAGCGGGGGAGCAGTACTTC. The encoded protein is CASSPVGLAGEQYF. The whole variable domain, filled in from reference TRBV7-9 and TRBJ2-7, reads DTGVSQNPRHKITKRGQNVTFRCDPISEHNRLYWYRQTLGQGPEFLTYFQNEAQLEKSRLLSDRFSAERPKGSFSTLEIQRTEQGDSAMYLCASSPVGLAGEQYFGPGTRLTVT.